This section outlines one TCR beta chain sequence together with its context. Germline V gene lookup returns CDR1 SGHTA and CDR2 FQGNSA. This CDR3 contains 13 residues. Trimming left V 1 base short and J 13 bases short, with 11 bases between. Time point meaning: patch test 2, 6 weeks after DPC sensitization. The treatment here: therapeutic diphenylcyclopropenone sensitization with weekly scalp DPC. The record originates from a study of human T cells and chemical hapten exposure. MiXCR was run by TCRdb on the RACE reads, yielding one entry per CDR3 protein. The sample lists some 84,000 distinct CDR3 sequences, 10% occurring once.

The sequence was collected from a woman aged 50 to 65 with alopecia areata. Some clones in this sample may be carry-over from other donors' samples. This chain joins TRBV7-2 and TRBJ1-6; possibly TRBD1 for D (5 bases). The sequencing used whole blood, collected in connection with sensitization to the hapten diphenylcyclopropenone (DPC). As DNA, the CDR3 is TGTGCCAGCAGCTTAGGGGACCCGGCGCCCCTCCACTTT. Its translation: CASSLGDPAPLHF. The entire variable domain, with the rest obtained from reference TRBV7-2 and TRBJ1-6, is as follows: GAGVSQSPSNKVTEKGKDVELRCDPISGHTALYWYRQSLGQGLEFLIYFQGNSAPDKSGLPSDRFSAERTGGSVSTLTIQRTQQEDSAVYLCASSLGDPAPLHFGNGTRLTVT.